The sequence of this TCR beta chain was determined in a study of cytomegalovirus exposure and HLA in healthy donors. The CDR3 is 15 amino acids. Germline CDR1 LNHDA, CDR2 SQIVND (reference sequence). V shed 7 bases, J shed 3 bases, and the junction held 6 bases outside the gene matches. PCR employed 60 Vbeta and 13 Jbeta primers. Some clones are missing from TCRdb's copy, which holds only in-frame ones; the method was immunoSEQ multiplex PCR. This sample has around 140,000 clones, with nearly 10% found just once. The clonotype comes from a man between 45 and 60 years old in good health and CMV-seronegative. The specimen was PBMCs. The chain combines TRBV19 with TRBJ2-1; 10 bases line up with TRBD1. CDR3 coding DNA: TGTGCCAGTACCCCAGGACAGGGGGGCTACAATGAGCAGTTCTTC. The encoded protein is CASTPGQGGYNEQFF.